This TCR beta chain was observed in a study of T cells after yellow fever vaccination. This clonotype was found a few times. Its matching antigen is unknown. Whole-study results and caveats: After the booster, approximately 96% of CD4 and 75% to 90% of CD8 primary-response clones were re-detected. On re-exposure, the response was weaker but peaked faster, at day 5 versus 15. A small proportion of clonotypes was detected in both the CD4 and CD8 compartments.

Template switching by 5'RACE produced TCR cDNA, adding a universal primer site and UMIs. TCRdb re-derived calls from the 5' RACE reads in MiXCR, one entry per CDR3 protein. The sample shows approximately 600,000 distinct CDR3 sequences, more than 9% of them seen only once. The CDR3 extends over 15 amino acids. V lost 1 base and J lost 3, with 13 bases in between. Germline V lookup: CDR1 SEHNR, CDR2 FQNEAQ (reference sequence). The receptor was isolated from a man aged 25-45 years who received the YFV17D yellow fever vaccine. This specimen consisted of PBMCs, obtained on the day of the yellow fever booster vaccination. V usage is TRBV7-9 and J usage is TRBJ2-7, with D perhaps TRBD1 (5 bases). CDR3 residues: CASSLGFGADYEQYF. The CDR3 DNA is TGTGCCAGCAGCTTAGGGTTTGGGGCAGACTACGAGCAGTACTTC.